The subject of this entry is one T cell receptor beta chain. Sequence at one end of the junction differs from germline and may be a read error. The source of the sample is a study of blood T cell repertoires in COVID-19. About the study: Samples taken during acute and convalescent COVID-19 were collected in the United States, Italy and Spain.

CDR1 and CDR2 from the germline V gene are SGHAT and FQNNGV. The CDR3 contains 13 residues. Profiled with immunoSEQ multiplex PCR; TCRdb holds only in-frame clones, not every one. The sample records roughly 350,000 clones, more than 85% being singletons. The chain has TRBV11-2 and TRBJ1-2, with D possibly matching TRBD1 (6 bases). The receptor comes from a woman in her 30s who had recovered from COVID-19. The sample comprised PBMCs or T cells enriched from blood (not recorded which). This CDR3 reads CASSLDGTPPLVF. Written as DNA, the CDR3 is TGTGCCAGCAGCTTAGATGGGACACCCCCTTTAGTCTTC.